One sample yielded the 13 T cell receptor beta chains listed below, sequenced in a study of neurological immune-mediated disorders. Each CDR3 protein gets one entry after TCRdb re-called the 5' RACE reads with MiXCR. The sample shows about 50,000 distinct CDR3 sequences, 16% of them seen only once. Sequenced: PBMCs. These receptors all stem from a man in his sixties in good health.

This clonotype was seen ten or more times. This chain uses TRBV6-2 or TRBV6-3 with TRBJ2-7; 7 nucleotides line up with TRBD1. CDR3 length equals 17 residues. With 2 bases clipped from V and 2 bases from J, the junction kept 12 bases outside the gene matches. CDR1 is MNHEY and CDR2 is SVGEGT in the germline V gene. CDR3 region: CASSYSRRTGITYEQYF. The CDR3 region has the DNA TGTGCCAGCAGTTACAGCCGGAGGACAGGTATAACCTACGAGCAGTACTTC.

This clonotype appeared many times. The chain carries TRBV29-1 and TRBJ2-5, with TRBD2 matching over 9 bases. Germline V gives CDR1 SQVTM, CDR2 ANQGSEA. The CDR3 is made up of 14 amino acids. The J segment lost 0 bases and the V segment lost 6 bases, leaving 5 bases of the junction unmatched. CDR3: CSVRLAVDQETQYF. CDR3 coding DNA: TGCAGCGTCAGACTAGCGGTAGACCAAGAGACCCAGTACTTC.

This clonotype was counted ten times or more. J is TRBJ1-1 and V is TRBV5-1, with a possible D match to TRBD1 (6 bases). The CDR3 is 16 residues long. V lost 1 base to trimming and J lost 5 bases, with 18 bases between them. In germline, CDR1 is SGHRS, CDR2 YFSETQ. The chain's CDR3 is CASSLLSGAIGTEAFF. In nucleotides, the CDR3 is TGCGCCAGCAGCTTGCTCTCAGGGGCGATAGGGACTGAAGCTTTCTTT.

This clonotype showed up many times. The chain couples TRBV5-1 to TRBJ2-2; tentatively, D is TRBD1 (6 bases). The CDR3 runs to 14 residues. V shed 4 bases and J shed 4 bases, with 11 bases lying between them. Germline V lookup: CDR1 SGHRS, CDR2 YFSETQ. As DNA, the CDR3 is TGCGCCAGCAGCGTCCAGGGGCGCACCGGGGAGCTGTTTTTT. Translating gives CASSVQGRTGELFF.

This clonotype was counted many times. The chain employs TRBV20-1 and TRBJ1-1; 12 positions agree with TRBD1. Germline V lookup: CDR1 DFQATT, CDR2 SNEGSKA (reference sequence). V was clipped by 0 bases and J by 3 bases; unmatched bases: 8. The CDR3 is 17 residues long. The CDR3 loop reads CSARDPGTGGSYTEAFF. CDR3 DNA: TGCAGTGCTAGAGACCCCGGGACAGGGGGCTCGTACACTGAAGCTTTCTTT.

Note on this clonotype: The DNA is omitted, as the CDR3 cannot be located on it reliably, and the CDR3 follows TCRdb's listing. The V and J genes are TRBV9 and TRBJ2-1; TRBD2 was called by the table and not checked on the DNA. With termini counted, the CDR3 has 23 amino acids. Germline V gene data show CDR1 as SGDLS and CDR2 as YYNGEE. CDR3 region: CASSIYLCRATKGSGDSYNEQFF.

This clonotype was seen ten or more times. This chain uses TRBV9 with TRBJ1-3; no clear D gene. CDR1 SGDLS and CDR2 YYNGEE come from the germline V gene. This CDR3 is 12 amino acids long. Between the trimmed V and J ends, which lost 3 bases and 8 bases, there was a span of 9 bases. DNA for the CDR3: TGTGCCAGCAGCGCGTCCGGGGACACCATATATTTT. Translated, it gives CASSASGDTIYF.

This clonotype was recorded many times. This sequence joins TRBV20-1 and TRBJ2-7; 7 bases map to TRBD2. The CDR3 is 16 amino acids. Germline-derived CDR1 and CDR2 are DFQATT and SNEGSKA (reference sequence). The V and J ends lost 2 bases and 7 bases, in that order; junction bases with no gene match: 17. The CDR3 loop is CSARPAQTSHQGEQYF. The CDR3 nucleotides read TGCAGTGCTAGACCCGCCCAGACTAGCCACCAAGGGGAGCAGTACTTC.

In the case of this clonotype: Mismatch with germline at one junction end may stem from a read error. The chain is built from TRBV6-1 and TRBJ2-2; D is possibly TRBD2 (5 bases). The CDR3 is 14 residues long. Germline CDR1 and CDR2: MNHNS and SASEGT. CDR3 nucleotide sequence: TGTGCCAGCACCGAGTGTGGTCGGACCGGGGAGCTGGTTTTT. Protein: CASTECGRTGELVF.

Concerning this clonotype itself: One end of the junction does not line up with germline, which may come from a read error. The V call is TRBV5-1, the J call TRBJ2-1; D is uncertain. Germline assignment: CDR1 SGHRS and CDR2 YFSETQ. CDR3 length: 15 amino acids. This CDR3 reads CARSLNAGVNNEQFF. The CDR3 region has the DNA TGCGCCAGAAGCTTGAACGCAGGAGTGAACAATGAGCAGTTCTTC.

This clonotype came up many times. V usage is TRBV7-2 and J usage is TRBJ2-1, with D maybe TRBD2 (5 bases). Trimming pared 1 base from V and 8 bases from J, leaving 6 bases between. This CDR3 comprises 12 residues. Germline V CDR1 and CDR2: SGHTA, FQGNSA. Here the CDR3 reads CASSLVRDEQFF. CDR3 coding DNA: TGTGCCAGCAGCTTAGTGCGGGATGAGCAGTTCTTC.

This clonotype was detected many times. The V and J genes are TRBV6-4 and TRBJ2-1, with D possibly being TRBD2 (5 bases). The V gene lost 6 bases and the J gene lost 7 bases, with 16 bases spanning the gap. CDR1 and CDR2 from the germline V gene are MRHNA and SNTAGT. This CDR3 has 14 amino acids. CDR3 region: CASSIAGGRNEQFF. For the CDR3, the DNA is TGTGCCAGCAGCATAGCAGGAGGACGGAATGAGCAGTTCTTC.

This clonotype was recorded at least ten times. The chain combines TRBV20-1 with TRBJ2-1; D is perhaps TRBD2 (5 bases). The germline V gene encodes CDR1 DFQATT and CDR2 SNEGSKA (reference sequence). Trimming took off 3 bases at V and 0 bases at J, with 15 bases between the two ends. The CDR3 has 16 amino acids. The CDR3 coding sequence is TGCAGTGCTAGTAGGTCTAGCTTGAGCTCCTACAATGAGCAGTTCTTC. Encoded protein: CSASRSSLSSYNEQFF.